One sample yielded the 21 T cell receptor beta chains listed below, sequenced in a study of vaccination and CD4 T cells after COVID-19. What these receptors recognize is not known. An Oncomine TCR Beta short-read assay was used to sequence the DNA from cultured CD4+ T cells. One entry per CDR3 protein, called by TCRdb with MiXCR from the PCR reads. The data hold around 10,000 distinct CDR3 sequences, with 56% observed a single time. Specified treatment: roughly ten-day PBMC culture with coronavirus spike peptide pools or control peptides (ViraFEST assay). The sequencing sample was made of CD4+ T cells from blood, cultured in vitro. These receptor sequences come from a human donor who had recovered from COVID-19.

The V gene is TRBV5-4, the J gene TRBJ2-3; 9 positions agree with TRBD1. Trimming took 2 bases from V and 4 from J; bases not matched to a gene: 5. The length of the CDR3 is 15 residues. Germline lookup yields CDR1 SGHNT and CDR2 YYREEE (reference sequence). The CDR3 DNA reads TGTGCCAGCAGCTTACGGACAGGGGCCGCAGATACGCAGTATTTT. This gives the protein CASSLRTGAADTQYF.

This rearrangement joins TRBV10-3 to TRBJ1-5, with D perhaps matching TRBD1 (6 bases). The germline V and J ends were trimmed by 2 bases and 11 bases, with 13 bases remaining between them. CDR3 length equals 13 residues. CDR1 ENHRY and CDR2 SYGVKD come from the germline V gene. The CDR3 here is CAISESGGGTQHF. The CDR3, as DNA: TGTGCCATCAGTGAGAGTGGGGGCGGAACCCAGCATTTT.

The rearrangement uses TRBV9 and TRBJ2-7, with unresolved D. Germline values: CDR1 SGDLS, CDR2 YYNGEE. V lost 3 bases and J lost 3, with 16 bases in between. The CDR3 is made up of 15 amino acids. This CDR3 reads CASSANPGGDYEQYF. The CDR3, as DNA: TGTGCCAGCAGCGCGAACCCAGGTGGAGACTACGAGCAGTACTTC.

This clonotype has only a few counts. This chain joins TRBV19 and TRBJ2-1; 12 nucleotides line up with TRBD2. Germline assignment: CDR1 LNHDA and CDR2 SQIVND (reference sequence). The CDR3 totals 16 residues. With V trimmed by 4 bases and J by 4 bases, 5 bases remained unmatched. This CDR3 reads CASSSGLAGLYNEQFF. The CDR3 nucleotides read TGTGCCAGTAGTAGTGGACTAGCGGGATTATACAATGAGCAGTTCTTC.

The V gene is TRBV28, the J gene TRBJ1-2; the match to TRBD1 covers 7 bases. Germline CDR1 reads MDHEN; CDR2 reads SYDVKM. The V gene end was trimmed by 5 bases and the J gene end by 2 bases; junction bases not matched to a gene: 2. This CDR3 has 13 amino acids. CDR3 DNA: TGTGCCAGCAGTCAGACAGGGAACTATGGCTACACCTTC. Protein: CASSQTGNYGYTF.

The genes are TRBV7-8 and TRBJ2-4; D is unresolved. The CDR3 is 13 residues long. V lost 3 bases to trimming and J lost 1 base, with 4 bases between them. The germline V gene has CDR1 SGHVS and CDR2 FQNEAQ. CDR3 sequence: CASSFRAKNIQYF. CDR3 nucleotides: TGTGCCAGCAGCTTTCGGGCCAAAAACATTCAGTACTTC.

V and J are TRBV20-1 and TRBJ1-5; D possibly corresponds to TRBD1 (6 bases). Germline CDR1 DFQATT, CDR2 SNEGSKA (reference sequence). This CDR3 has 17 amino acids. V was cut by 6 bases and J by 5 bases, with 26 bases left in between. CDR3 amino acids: CSAPFNGDTLSDQPQHF. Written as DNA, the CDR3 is TGCAGTGCCCCCTTCAATGGGGACACCCTGAGCGATCAGCCCCAGCATTTT.

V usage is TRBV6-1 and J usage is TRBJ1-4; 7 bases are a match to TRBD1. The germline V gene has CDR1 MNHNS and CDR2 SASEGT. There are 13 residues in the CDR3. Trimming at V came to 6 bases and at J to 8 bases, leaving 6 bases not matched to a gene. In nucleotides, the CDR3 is TGTGCCAGCAGGGGAACAGGGGTAGAAAAACTGTTTTTT. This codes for CASRGTGVEKLFF.

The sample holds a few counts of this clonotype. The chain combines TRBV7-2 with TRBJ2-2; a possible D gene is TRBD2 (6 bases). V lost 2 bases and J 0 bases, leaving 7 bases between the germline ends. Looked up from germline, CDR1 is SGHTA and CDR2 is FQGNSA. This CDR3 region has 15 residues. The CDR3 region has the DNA TGTGCCAGCAGCTTACTAGCGACGAACACCGGGGAGCTGTTTTTT. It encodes CASSLLATNTGELFF.

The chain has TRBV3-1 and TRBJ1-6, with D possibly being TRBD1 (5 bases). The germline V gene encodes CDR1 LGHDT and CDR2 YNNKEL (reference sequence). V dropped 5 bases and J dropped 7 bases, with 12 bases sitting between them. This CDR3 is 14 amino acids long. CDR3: CASSAAWDNSPLHF. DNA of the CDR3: TGTGCCAGCAGCGCAGCGTGGGACAATTCACCCCTCCACTTT.

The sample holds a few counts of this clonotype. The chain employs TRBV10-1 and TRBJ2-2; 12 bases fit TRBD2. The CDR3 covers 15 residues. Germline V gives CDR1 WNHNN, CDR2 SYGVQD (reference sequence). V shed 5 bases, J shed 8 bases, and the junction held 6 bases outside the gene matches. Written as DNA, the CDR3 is TGCGCCAGCAGTCCGGGACTAGCGGGCCTGGGGGAGCTGTTTTTT. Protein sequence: CASSPGLAGLGELFF.

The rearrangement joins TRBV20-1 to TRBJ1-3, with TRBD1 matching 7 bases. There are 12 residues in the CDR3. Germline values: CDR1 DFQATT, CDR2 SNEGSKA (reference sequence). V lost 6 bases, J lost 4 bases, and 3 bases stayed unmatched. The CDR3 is CSARTGGNTIYF. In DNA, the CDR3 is TGCAGTGCGAGGACAGGAGGAAACACCATATATTTT.

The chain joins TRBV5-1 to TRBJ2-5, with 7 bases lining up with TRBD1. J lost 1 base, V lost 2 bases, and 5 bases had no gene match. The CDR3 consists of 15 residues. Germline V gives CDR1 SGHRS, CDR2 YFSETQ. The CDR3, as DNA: TGCGCCAGCAGCTTATATGACAGGGCCCAAGAGACCCAGTACTTC. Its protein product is CASSLYDRAQETQYF. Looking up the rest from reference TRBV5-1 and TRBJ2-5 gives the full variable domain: KAGVTQTPRYLIKTRGQQVTLSCSPISGHRSVSWYQQTPGQGLQFLFEYFSETQRNKGNFPGRFSGRQFSNSRSEMNVSTLELGDSALYLCASSLYDRAQETQYFGPGTRLLVL.

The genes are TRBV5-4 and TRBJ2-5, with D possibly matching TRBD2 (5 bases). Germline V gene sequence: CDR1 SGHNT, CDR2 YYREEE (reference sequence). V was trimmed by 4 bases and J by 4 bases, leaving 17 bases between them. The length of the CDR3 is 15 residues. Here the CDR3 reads CASSRQEGGSETQYF. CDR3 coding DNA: TGTGCCAGCAGCCGACAAGAGGGCGGGTCAGAGACCCAGTACTTC.

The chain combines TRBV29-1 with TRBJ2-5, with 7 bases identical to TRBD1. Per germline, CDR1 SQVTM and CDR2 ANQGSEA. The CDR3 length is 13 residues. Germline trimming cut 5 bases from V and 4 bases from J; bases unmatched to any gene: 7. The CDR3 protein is CSVFDRVAETQYF. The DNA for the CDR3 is TGCAGCGTTTTCGACAGGGTCGCAGAGACCCAGTACTTC.

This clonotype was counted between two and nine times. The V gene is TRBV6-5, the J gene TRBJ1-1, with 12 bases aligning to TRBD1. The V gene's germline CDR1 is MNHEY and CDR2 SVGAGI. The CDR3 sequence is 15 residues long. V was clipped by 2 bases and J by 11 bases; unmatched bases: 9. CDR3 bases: TGTGCCAGCAGTTACCCCTCGGGACAGGGGGCGGGGGCTTTCTTT. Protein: CASSYPSGQGAGAFF.

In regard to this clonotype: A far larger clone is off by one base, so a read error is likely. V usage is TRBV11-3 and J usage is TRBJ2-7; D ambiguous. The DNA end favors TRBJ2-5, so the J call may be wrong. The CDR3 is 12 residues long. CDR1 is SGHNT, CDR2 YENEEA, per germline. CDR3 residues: CARSSGAETQYF. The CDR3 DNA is TGTGCCCGCAGCTCCGGAGCGGAGACCCAGTACTTC.

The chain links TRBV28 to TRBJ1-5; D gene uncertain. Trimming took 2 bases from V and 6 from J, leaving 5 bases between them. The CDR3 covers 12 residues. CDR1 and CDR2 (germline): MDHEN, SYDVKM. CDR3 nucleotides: TGTGCCAGCAGTTTAGCCGCTCAGCCCCAGCATTTT. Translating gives CASSLAAQPQHF.

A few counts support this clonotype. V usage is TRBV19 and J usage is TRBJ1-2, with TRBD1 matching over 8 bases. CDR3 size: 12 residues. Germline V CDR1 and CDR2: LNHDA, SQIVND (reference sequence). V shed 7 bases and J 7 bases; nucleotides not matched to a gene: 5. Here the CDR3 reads CASNDRGGGYTF. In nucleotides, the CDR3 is TGTGCCAGTAATGACAGGGGAGGTGGCTACACCTTC.

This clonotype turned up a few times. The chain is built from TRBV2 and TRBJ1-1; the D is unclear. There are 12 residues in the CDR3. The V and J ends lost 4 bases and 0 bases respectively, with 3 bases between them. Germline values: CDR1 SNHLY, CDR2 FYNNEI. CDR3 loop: CASSALNTEAFF. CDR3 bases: TGTGCCAGCAGTGCGTTGAACACTGAAGCTTTCTTT.

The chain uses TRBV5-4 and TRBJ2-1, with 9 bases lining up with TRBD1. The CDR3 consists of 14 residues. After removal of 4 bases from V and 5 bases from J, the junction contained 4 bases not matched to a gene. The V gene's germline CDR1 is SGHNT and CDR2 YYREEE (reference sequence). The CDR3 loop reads CASSPRDRDNEQFF. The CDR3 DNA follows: TGTGCCAGCAGCCCCAGGGACAGGGACAATGAGCAGTTCTTC.